This T cell receptor (beta chain) was recovered during a study of low-dose radiotherapy and immunotherapy resistance in tumors. Turning to the study itself: In Cohort 2, 1 Gy per fraction was delivered every two weeks, for a total of 13 Gy over 26 weeks. First-strand cDNA relied on TRAV- and TRBV-specific primers spanning alpha and beta chains.

This clonotype was found many times. Looked up from germline, CDR1 is LGHNA and CDR2 is YSLEER. This CDR3 has 15 residues. Losses at the gene ends were 5 bases for V and 3 bases for J; bases not matched to a gene: 8. Specified time point: after trial treatment. As for treatment: LDRT plus nivolumab, ipilimumab, low-dose cyclophosphamide and aspirin (RACIN trial). Ipilimumab, nivolumab, aspirin, low-dose cyclophosphamide and low-dose radiotherapy were administered to donors. Patients with advanced, tumor-infiltrating lymphocyte-negative solid tumors were eligible. TCRs were put through 20 PCR cycles of amplification with Phusion. A constant-region primer and the V-primer adapter served as the primer pair. TCRdb independently ran MiXCR on the reads; one entry per CDR3 protein. The repertoire consists of about 52,000 distinct CDR3 sequences, with roughly 33% occurring once and the leading ten covering 7.5% to 9.5%.

This chain links TRBV4-3 with TRBJ2-7, with TRBD2 matching 9 bases. The sequence was obtained from a male donor with rectosigmoid adenocarcinoma. Sequencing used PBMCs, obtained after low-dose radiotherapy plus immunotherapy. The CDR3 coding sequence is TGCGCCAGCAGCTCACTAGCGGGTGGCGACTACGAGCAGTACTTC. This translates into CASSSLAGGDYEQYF.